Included here is one T cell receptor beta chain sequence, with context. Its matching antigen is unknown. The data were obtained in a study of post-analysis software for immune sequencing data. Study results and limitations: Versus controls, multiple sclerosis patients showed significantly lower diversity (normalized Chao1). Comparison of patients with controls showed five TRBV segments more frequent in patients, TRBV5-6, TRBV5-1 and TRBV20-1 among them.

Built from TCR beta cDNA, the libraries had unique molecular identifiers in them. The source material, roughly 0.9 to 10 million T cells, gave rise to 400,000 to 550,000 cDNA molecules. TCRdb independently ran MiXCR on the PCR reads; one entry per CDR3 protein. The sample holds roughly 650,000 distinct CDR3 sequences; over 45% are singletons and the top ten take roughly 10%. V was pared by 3 bases and J by 7 bases, with 7 bases between. This CDR3 contains 13 residues. Germline values: CDR1 MNHEY, CDR2 SMNVEV (reference sequence). V and J are TRBV27 and TRBJ1-6; a possible D gene is TRBD1 (6 bases). The clonotype comes from a girl aged 2 to 9 with multiple sclerosis. The sequencing input was blood. CDR3 in amino acids: CASSFDRNSPLHF. The DNA for the CDR3 is TGTGCCAGCAGTTTTGACAGGAATTCACCCCTCCACTTT.